Below, 21 T cell receptor beta chains from the same sample are listed, as sequenced in a study of T cell repertoires in cytomegalovirus infection. These receptors have no known antigen. TCRdb passed the reads through MiXCR, listing each CDR3 protein once. The table shows 300,000 to 400,000 distinct CDR3 sequences, with about 27% occurring only once. The source material was cultured PBMCs, sampled from culture after CMV antigen stimulation. The receptors come from a human donor in good health (CMV status not recorded). Some clones in this sample may be carry-over from other donors' samples.

This chain uses TRBV12-3 or TRBV12-4 with TRBJ1-2, with 12 bases aligning to TRBD1. The CDR3 spans 15 residues. The junction had 5 bases not matched to a gene; V was cut back by 6 bases and J by 3 bases. Here the CDR3 reads CASSSGTGGYYGYTF. In DNA, the CDR3 is TGTGCCAGCAGCTCCGGGACAGGGGGCTACTATGGCTACACCTTC.

The rearrangement links TRBV5-6 to TRBJ2-7; D is possibly TRBD1 (6 bases). Deletions cut 0 bases from V and 7 bases from J, with 17 bases between. The CDR3 runs 15 residues. Germline V gene lookup returns CDR1 SGHDT and CDR2 YYEEEE. The CDR3 sequence is CASSLASTGWREQYF. The CDR3 DNA reads as TGTGCCAGCAGCTTGGCTTCTACAGGGTGGAGGGAGCAGTACTTC.

This clonotype has at least ten counts. The J gene is TRBJ1-1, the V gene TRBV7-6; D gene ambiguous. This CDR3 has 15 residues. V gave up 1 base and J gave up 1 base, with 10 bases separating them. Germline CDR1 is SGHVS and CDR2 is FNYEAQ. The CDR3 DNA sequence: TGTGCCAGCAGCTTAGTGTCCGGGCGGAACACTGAAGCTTTCTTT. The encoded protein is CASSLVSGRNTEAFF.

This chain connects TRBV6-1 to TRBJ2-2; 12 bases agree with TRBD2. Germline V CDR1 and CDR2: MNHNS, SASEGT. There are 17 residues in the CDR3. With 7 bases clipped from V and 4 bases from J, the junction kept 10 bases outside the gene matches. This CDR3 is CASIRLAGGPGTGELFF. The CDR3 region has the DNA TGTGCCAGCATAAGGCTAGCGGGGGGGCCGGGCACCGGGGAGCTGTTTTTT.

V gene TRBV30 combines with J gene TRBJ2-3; D unclear. The V gene lost 3 bases and the J gene lost 6 bases, with 4 bases spanning the gap. The CDR3 runs 10 residues. Germline CDR1 GTSNPN, CDR2 SVGIG (reference sequence). The CDR3 region is CAWSQDTQYF. The CDR3 nucleotides read TGTGCCTGGAGCCAGGATACGCAGTATTTT.

The chain employs TRBV2 and TRBJ1-3; D is unresolved. Deletions cut 0 bases from V and 1 base from J, with 7 bases between. Per germline, CDR1 SNHLY and CDR2 FYNNEI. The CDR3 extends over 15 amino acids. The CDR3 nucleotides read TGTGCCAGCAGTGAAGCGCAGGTTTCTGGAAACACCATATATTTT. This gives the protein CASSEAQVSGNTIYF.

The chain carries TRBV7-2 and TRBJ2-1, with 7 nucleotides matching TRBD1. Germline CDR1 SGHTA, CDR2 FQGNSA. The CDR3 contains 15 residues. The V gene end was trimmed by 5 bases and the J gene end by 4 bases; junction bases not matched to a gene: 8. For the CDR3, the DNA is TGTGCCAGCAGCCCAAGGGGACAGAGATACAATGAGCAGTTCTTC. It encodes CASSPRGQRYNEQFF. Together with reference TRBV7-2 and TRBJ2-1, the CDR3 gives the full variable domain: GAGVSQSPSNKVTEKGKDVELRCDPISGHTALYWYRQSLGQGLEFLIYFQGNSAPDKSGLPSDRFSAERTGGSVSTLTIQRTQQEDSAVYLCASSPRGQRYNEQFFGPGTRLTVL.

The chain links TRBV27 to TRBJ2-1; D may match TRBD1 or TRBD2 (6 bases each). Germline V gives CDR1 MNHEY, CDR2 SMNVEV (reference sequence). Trimming took off 8 bases at V and 0 bases at J, with 11 bases between the two ends. This CDR3 has 14 residues. CDR3 amino acids: CASGGRLSYNEQFF. The CDR3 nucleotides are TGTGCCAGCGGGGGGCGGCTCTCCTACAATGAGCAGTTCTTC.

The rearrangement joins TRBV5-4 to TRBJ2-1, with D possibly being TRBD2 (6 bases). V was pared by 3 bases and J by 12 bases, with 22 bases between. This CDR3 has 15 amino acids. The germline V gene encodes CDR1 SGHNT and CDR2 YYREEE (reference sequence). The CDR3 DNA reads TGTGCCAGCAGCTCCCAAGGAAGCGGGCTCCCCGGGCAGTTCTTC. This translates into CASSSQGSGLPGQFF.

The CDR3 nucleotides are TGTGCCAGCAGCAAGTGGGACGTTAGCTCCTACGAGCAGTACTTC. Amino acid sequence: CASSKWDVSSYEQYF. The chain carries TRBV2 and TRBJ2-7; either TRBD1 or TRBD2 may supply D (5 bases each). The V and J ends lost 6 bases and 0 bases respectively, with 15 bases between them. Germline assignment: CDR1 SNHLY and CDR2 FYNNEI. The CDR3 totals 15 residues.

This chain links TRBV28 with TRBJ1-5, with D perhaps matching TRBD1 (6 bases). The CDR3 is 14 amino acids. With 6 bases removed from V and 3 bases from J, the gap between germline ends came to 12 bases. CDR1 is MDHEN and CDR2 is SYDVKM in the germline V gene. CDR3 protein: CASRRAGDNQPQHF. For the CDR3, the DNA is TGTGCCAGCAGGAGGGCAGGGGACAATCAGCCCCAGCATTTT. The variable domain in full, completed from reference TRBV28 and TRBJ1-5, reads DVKVTQSSRYLVKRTGEKVFLECVQDMDHENMFWYRQDPGLGLRLIYFSYDVKMKEKGDIPEGYSVSREKKERFSLILESASTNQTSMYLCASRRAGDNQPQHFGDGTRLSIL.

The chain carries TRBV2 and TRBJ2-5; the match to TRBD2 covers 8 bases. The CDR3 runs to 15 residues. CDR1 and CDR2 from the germline V gene are SNHLY and FYNNEI. V shed 8 bases, J shed 5 bases, and the junction held 13 bases outside the gene matches. The CDR3 region has the DNA TGTGCCAGCGTATTAAGCGGGGGCTTTTCGGAGACCCAGTACTTC. It yields the protein CASVLSGGFSETQYF.

The chain links TRBV12-3 or TRBV12-4 to TRBJ2-5, with TRBD2 matching 12 bases. Germline trimming cut 6 bases from V and 3 bases from J; bases unmatched to any gene: 2. This CDR3 is 14 amino acids long. CDR3 sequence: CASSRTSGEETQYF. The CDR3 coding sequence is TGTGCCAGCAGCCGGACTAGCGGGGAAGAGACCCAGTACTTC.

The rearrangement links TRBV19 to TRBJ2-3; D gene ambiguous. The V end lost 9 bases, the J end lost 4 bases, and 11 bases lay between the germline ends. In germline, CDR1 is LNHDA, CDR2 SQIVND (reference sequence). This CDR3 has 12 amino acids. The CDR3 is CASVGQADTQYF. The CDR3 DNA reads TGTGCCAGCGTGGGTCAGGCAGATACGCAGTATTTT.

This clonotype was seen a few times. This chain connects TRBV7-3 to TRBJ2-1; D possibly corresponds to TRBD2 (6 bases). The CDR3 covers 15 residues. The V end lost 0 bases, the J end lost 6 bases, and 12 bases lay between the germline ends. Germline CDR1 and CDR2: SGHTA and FQGTGA. CDR3 sequence reads: CASSLTSGSGNEQFF. CDR3 sequence (DNA): TGTGCCAGCAGCTTAACTAGCGGTTCGGGCAATGAGCAGTTCTTC. Full variable domain (missing parts from reference TRBV7-3 and TRBJ2-1): GAGVSQTPSNKVTEKGKYVELRCDPISGHTALYWYRQSLGQGPEFLIYFQGTGAADDSGLPNDRFFAVRPEGSVSTLKIQRTERGDSAVYLCASSLTSGSGNEQFFGPGTRLTVL.

This clonotype was picked up a small number of times. The chain carries TRBV27 and TRBJ2-1, with 7 bases aligning to TRBD2. After removal of 3 bases from V and 8 bases from J, the junction contained 4 bases not matched to a gene. The length of the CDR3 is 13 residues. In germline, CDR1 is MNHEY, CDR2 SMNVEV (reference sequence). This chain's CDR3 is CASSLSGEYEQFF. CDR3 DNA sequence: TGTGCCAGCAGTTTGAGCGGGGAGTATGAGCAGTTCTTC.

The chain employs TRBV7-9 and TRBJ2-7; D may be TRBD1 (6 bases). In germline, CDR1 is SEHNR, CDR2 FQNEAQ (reference sequence). This CDR3 comprises 15 residues. Trimming took off 5 bases at V and 5 bases at J, with 19 bases between the two ends. CDR3 nucleotide sequence: TGTGCCAGCAGCCCCCGCCGGGACAAGGGAAACGAGCAGTACTTC. Protein sequence: CASSPRRDKGNEQYF.

This clonotype was seen a handful of times. The rearrangement joins TRBV6-1 to TRBJ1-3; 11 nucleotides align to TRBD1. This CDR3 is built from 17 residues. V lost 3 bases and J lost 2; bases outside the gene matches: 6. Germline V lookup: CDR1 MNHNS, CDR2 SASEGT. CDR3 in amino acids: CASSDEDRGLAGNTIYF. DNA for the CDR3: TGTGCCAGCAGTGATGAGGACAGGGGGCTGGCTGGAAACACCATATATTTT.

The chain combines TRBV7-2 with TRBJ2-7; D call uncertain. CDR1 SGHTA and CDR2 FQGNSA come from the germline V gene. V lost 2 bases to trimming and J lost 2 bases, with 7 bases between them. The CDR3 is 13 residues long. CDR3 sequence: CASSLNDAYEQYF. CDR3 DNA: TGTGCCAGCAGCTTAAACGACGCCTACGAGCAGTACTTC. Complete variable domain (other parts from reference TRBV7-2 and TRBJ2-7): GAGVSQSPSNKVTEKGKDVELRCDPISGHTALYWYRQSLGQGLEFLIYFQGNSAPDKSGLPSDRFSAERTGGSVSTLTIQRTQQEDSAVYLCASSLNDAYEQYFGPGTRLTVT.

This clonotype was detected only a few times. V is TRBV7-9 and J is TRBJ2-7; the D gene is possibly TRBD1 (5 bases). The CDR3 is made up of 16 amino acids. V gave up 2 bases and J gave up 3 bases, with 17 bases separating them. Germline V CDR1 and CDR2: SEHNR, FQNEAQ (reference sequence). This chain's CDR3 is CASSLRAQGIVYEQYF. For the CDR3, the DNA is TGTGCCAGCAGCTTAAGAGCTCAGGGAATAGTCTACGAGCAGTACTTC.

The rearrangement uses TRBV12-3 or TRBV12-4 and TRBJ1-4; D gene unclear. V was trimmed by 2 bases and J by 8 bases, leaving 18 bases between them. This CDR3 is 16 amino acids long. The CDR3 DNA sequence: TGTGCCAGCAGTTTAAACCCCCTCGGTTGGGAAGAAAAACTGTTTTTT. It encodes CASSLNPLGWEEKLFF.